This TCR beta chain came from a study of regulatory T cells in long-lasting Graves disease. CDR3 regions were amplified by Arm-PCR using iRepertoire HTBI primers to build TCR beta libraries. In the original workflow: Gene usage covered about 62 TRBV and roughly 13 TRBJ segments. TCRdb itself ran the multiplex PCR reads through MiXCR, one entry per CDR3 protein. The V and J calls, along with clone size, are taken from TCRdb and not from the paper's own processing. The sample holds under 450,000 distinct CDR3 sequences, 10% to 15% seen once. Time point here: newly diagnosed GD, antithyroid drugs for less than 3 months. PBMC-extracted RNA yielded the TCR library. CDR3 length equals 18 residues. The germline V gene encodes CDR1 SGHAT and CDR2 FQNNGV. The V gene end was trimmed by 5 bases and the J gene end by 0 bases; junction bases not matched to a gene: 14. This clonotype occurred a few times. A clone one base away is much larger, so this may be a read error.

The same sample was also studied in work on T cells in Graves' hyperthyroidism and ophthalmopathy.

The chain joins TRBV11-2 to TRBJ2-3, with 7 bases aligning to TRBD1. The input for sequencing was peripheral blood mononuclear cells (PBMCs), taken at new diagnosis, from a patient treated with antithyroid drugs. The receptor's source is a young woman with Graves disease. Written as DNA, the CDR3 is TGTGCCAGCAGCATACCCCAGGGGGATTTCCATAGCACAGATACGCAGTATTTT. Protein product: CASSIPQGDFHSTDTQYF.